This T cell receptor (beta chain) derives from a study of cytomegalovirus exposure and HLA in healthy donors. About the research overall: Around 80 million unique TCR sequences came from HLA-typed donors in an early release.

As to this clone: No antigen is known for it.

The germline V gene has CDR1 SGHRS and CDR2 YFSETQ. J was trimmed by 6 bases and V by 4 bases; bases with no gene match: 4. This CDR3 comprises 14 residues. 60 Vbeta and 13 Jbeta primers were used in PCR. This table comes from immunoSEQ multiplex PCR, and its TCRdb copy is limited to in-frame clones, with some not included. The table lists more than 75,000 clones, roughly four fifths of them singletons, with roughly 5.5% in the top ten. Study-level results: In a later analysis, HLA-C alleles had the fewest associated TCRs, DRB1 alleles the most. Some public TCRs appeared in many individuals, while most sequences were rare. Only CMV serostatus was available as immune exposure information.

The V call is TRBV5-1, the J call TRBJ1-4, with 9 bases aligning to TRBD1. This clonotype originated in a woman aged 18-29 years in good health and CMV-seropositive. The sequenced sample consisted of PBMCs. DNA for the CDR3: TGCGCCAGCAGCGCGGACAGGGGATATGAAAAACTGTTTTTT. It encodes CASSADRGYEKLFF.